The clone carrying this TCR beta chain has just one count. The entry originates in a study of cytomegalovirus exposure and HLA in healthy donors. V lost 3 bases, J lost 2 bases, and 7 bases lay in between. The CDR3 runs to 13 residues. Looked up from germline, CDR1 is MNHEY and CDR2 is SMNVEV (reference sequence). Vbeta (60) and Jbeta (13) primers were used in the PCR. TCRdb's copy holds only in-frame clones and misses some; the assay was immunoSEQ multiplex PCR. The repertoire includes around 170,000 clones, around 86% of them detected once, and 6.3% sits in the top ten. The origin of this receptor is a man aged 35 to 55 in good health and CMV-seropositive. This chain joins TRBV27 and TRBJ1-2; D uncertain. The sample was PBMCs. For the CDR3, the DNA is TGTGCCAGCAGTTTGGGAGCAAACTATGGCTACACCTTC. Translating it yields CASSLGANYGYTF.